The present T cell receptor beta chain was sequenced within a study of OX40 agonist ivuxolimab in advanced cancers. Points from the study as a whole: Fewer expanded clones were found on average in CD4+ than in CD8+ T cells.

Produced via immunoSEQ multiplex PCR; TCRdb's table is partial and in-frame only. The sample yields tens of thousands of clones, 84% seen once. This clone turned up a few times. Its antigen is not known. V shed 5 bases, J shed 5 bases, and the junction held 3 bases outside the gene matches. The CDR3 contains 13 residues. Germline CDR1 reads SGHNT; CDR2 reads YYREEE (reference sequence). The sequences come from CD4+ or CD8+ T cells sorted from blood, collected in a trial of the OX40 agonist ivuxolimab. The chain links TRBV5-4 to TRBJ2-5; 10 nucleotides align to TRBD1. This receptor was identified in an adult with an advanced solid tumor such as melanoma, head and neck, liver or kidney cancer. DNA for the CDR3: TGTGCCAGCAGGACAGGGGGCAGGGAGACCCAGTACTTC. This codes for CASRTGGRETQYF.